These T cell receptor beta chains were read from a single sample in a study of cytomegalovirus exposure and HLA in healthy donors. The data were produced by immunoSEQ multiplex PCR, yet TCRdb's version contains in-frame clones alone and is incomplete. Found here are around 160,000 clones, around four fifths of them singletons; the top ten hold more than 1.3%. The specimen was PBMCs. The receptors originated from a male donor in good health and CMV-seronegative. The CDR3 runs from the conserved cysteine through the conserved F or W. The D gene is left open where the match is weak. Size values are once, few and many counts, or a class for expanded clones, and some rows have none.

size	J	V	D	DNA	CDR3
.	TRBJ1-1	TRBV6-5	TRBD1	TGTGCCAGCAGGAACAGGGGGAACACTGAAGCTTTCTTT	CASRNRGNTEAFF
.	TRBJ2-5	TRBV11-2	.	TGTGCCAGCAGCTTAGTTTTGGGCGAGACCCAGTACTTC	CASSLVLGETQYF
.	TRBJ2-1	TRBV5-4	TRBD2	TGTGCCAGCAGCAAGGGACTAGCGGACTACAATGAGCAGTTCTTC	CASSKGLADYNEQFF
.	TRBJ1-2	TRBV27	.	TGTGCCAGCAGTTCAAACGGGGAGGCTAACTATGGCTACACCTTC	CASSSNGEANYGYTF
.	TRBJ2-7	TRBV11-2	TRBD2	TGTGCCAGCAGCCGAGGGGGACTAGCGGACTCCACCTACGAGCAGTACTTC	CASSRGGLADSTYEQYF
.	TRBJ2-1	TRBV29-1	TRBD2	TGCAGCGTTGAAGATGTGGAGGGAGGGGATGAGCAGTTCTTC	CSVEDVEGGDEQFF
.	TRBJ1-3	TRBV2	.	TGTGCCAGCACCCCGGACGGGATCTCTGGAAACACCATATATTTT	CASTPDGISGNTIYF
.	TRBJ2-7	TRBV29-1	.	TGCAGCGTTGAAAGCGGGCACGAGCAGTACTTC	CSVESGHEQYF
.	TRBJ1-4	TRBV4-1	.	TGCGCCAGCAGCCAAGAGGGGGGGTCGAGGGATGAAAAACTGTTTTTT	CASSQEGGSRDEKLFF
once	TRBJ2-3	TRBV7-2	TRBD2	TGTGCCAGCACCCCTAGCCAGCGGGGGGTCACAGATACGCAGTATTTT	CASTPSQRGVTDTQYF
once	TRBJ1-3	TRBV7-8	.	TGTGCCAGCAGCTTAGTCGGGAGCTCTGGAAACACCATATATTTT	CASSLVGSSGNTIYF
.	TRBJ1-5	TRBV5-6	.	TGTGCCAGCAGCCTCCACGGGTCAATGGATCAGCCCCAGCATTTT	CASSLHGSMDQPQHF
.	TRBJ2-7	TRBV11-2	.	TGTGCCAGCACCCCCTCGGGCGGGACGGACGAGCAGTACTTC	CASTPSGGTDEQYF
few	TRBJ1-6	TRBV5-1	.	TGCGCCACCTCAAGGGTGGGTGAGGGTAATTCACCCCTCCACTTT	CATSRVGEGNSPLHF
.	TRBJ1-3	TRBV18	TRBD1	TGTGCCAGCTCACCACCCAAAGGGACAGGGGACGGAAACACCATATATTTT	CASSPPKGTGDGNTIYF
.	TRBJ1-1	TRBV15	.	TGTGCCACCAGCAGATACGGACAGCCCAACACTGAAGCTTTCTTT	CATSRYGQPNTEAFF